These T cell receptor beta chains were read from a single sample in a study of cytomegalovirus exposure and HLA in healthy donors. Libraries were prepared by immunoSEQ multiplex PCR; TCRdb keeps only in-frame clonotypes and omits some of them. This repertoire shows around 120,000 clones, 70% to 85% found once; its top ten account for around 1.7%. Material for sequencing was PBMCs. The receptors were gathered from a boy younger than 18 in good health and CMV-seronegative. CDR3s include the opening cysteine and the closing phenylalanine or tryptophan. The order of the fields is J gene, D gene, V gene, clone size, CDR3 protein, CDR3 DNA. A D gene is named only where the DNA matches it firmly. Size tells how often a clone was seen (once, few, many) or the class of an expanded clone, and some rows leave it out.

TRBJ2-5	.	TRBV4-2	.	CASSQDRETQYF	TGTGCCAGCAGCCAAGATCGTGAGACCCAGTACTTC
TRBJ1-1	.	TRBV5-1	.	CASSLGGQAEAFF	TGCGCCAGCAGCTTGGGGGGCCAGGCTGAAGCTTTCTTT
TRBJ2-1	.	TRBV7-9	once	CASSPRPVAPSDNEQFF	TGTGCCAGCAGCCCCCGCCCCGTAGCGCCTTCCGACAATGAGCAGTTCTTC
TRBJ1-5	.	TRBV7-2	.	CASSLGPGEQPQHF	TGTGCCAGCAGCTTAGGCCCAGGGGAACAGCCCCAGCATTTT
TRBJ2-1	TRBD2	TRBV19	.	CASSITGLAGGGDYNEQFF	TGTGCCAGTAGTATTACGGGACTAGCGGGAGGGGGGGACTACAATGAGCAGTTCTTC
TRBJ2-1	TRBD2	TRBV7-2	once	CASSFGTSGTDEQFF	TGTGCCAGCAGCTTTGGGACTAGCGGGACCGATGAGCAGTTCTTC
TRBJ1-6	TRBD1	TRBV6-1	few	CASSDGTGGSPLHF	TGTGCCAGCAGTGACGGGACAGGGGGCTCACCCCTCCACTTT
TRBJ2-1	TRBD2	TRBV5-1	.	CASSTGGASGSLSNEQFF	TGCGCCAGCAGCACAGGCGGCGCTAGCGGGAGCCTGAGCAATGAGCAGTTCTTC
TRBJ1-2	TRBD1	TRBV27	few	CASSLDRGYGYTF	TGTGCCAGCAGTTTGGACAGGGGCTATGGCTACACCTTC
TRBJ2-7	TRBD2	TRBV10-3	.	CAISGGSGLASEQYF	TGTGCCATCAGTGGGGGGTCCGGACTAGCTTCCGAGCAGTACTTC
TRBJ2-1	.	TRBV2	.	CASSSEVGEQFF	TGTGCCAGCAGTTCGGAGGTGGGTGAGCAGTTCTTC
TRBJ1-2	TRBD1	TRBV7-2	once	CASSLRQGTDGYTF	TGTGCCAGCAGCTTAAGACAGGGGACCGACGGCTACACCTTC
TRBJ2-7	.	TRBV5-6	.	CASSSSIGTHSYEQYF	TGTGCCAGCAGCTCATCAATCGGGACTCACTCCTACGAGCAGTACTTC
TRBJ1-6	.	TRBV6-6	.	CASSPPSGGPLHF	TGTGCCAGCAGTCCCCCCTCCGGGGGACCCCTCCACTTT
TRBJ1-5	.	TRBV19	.	CARASGGVGNQPQHF	TGTGCCAGAGCCTCCGGGGGGGTAGGCAATCAGCCCCAGCATTTT
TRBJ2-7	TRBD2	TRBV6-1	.	CASTTSGTYEQYF	TGTGCCAGCACGACTAGCGGGACCTACGAGCAGTACTTC
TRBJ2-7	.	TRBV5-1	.	CASSLGTAWVTYEQYF	TGCGCCAGCAGCTTGGGGACTGCCTGGGTAACCTACGAGCAGTACTTC
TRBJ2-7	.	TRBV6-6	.	CASSEGLYEQYF	TGTGCCAGCAGCGAGGGTCTCTACGAGCAGTACTTC
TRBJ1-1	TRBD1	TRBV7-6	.	CASSLFLWSKLGQGNTEAFF	TGTGCCAGCAGCTTATTCCTTTGGTCCAAACTAGGACAGGGCAACACTGAAGCTTTCTTT
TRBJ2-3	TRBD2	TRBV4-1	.	CASSPTSGRGYIDTQYF	TGCGCCAGCAGCCCAACTAGCGGGAGGGGCTACATAGATACGCAGTATTTT
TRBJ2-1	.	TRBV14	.	CASSQGVGGNSSYNEQFF	TGTGCCAGCAGCCAGGGAGTGGGGGGTAATAGCTCCTACAATGAGCAGTTCTTC
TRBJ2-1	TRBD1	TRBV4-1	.	CASSQVDRVDTEQFF	TGCGCCAGCAGCCAAGTGGACAGGGTAGATACTGAGCAGTTCTTC
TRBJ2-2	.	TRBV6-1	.	CASSEAGRGPGELFF	TGTGCCAGCAGTGAAGCAGGCAGGGGCCCCGGGGAGCTGTTTTTT
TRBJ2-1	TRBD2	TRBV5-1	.	CASSLAMTSGIGNEQFF	TGCGCCAGCAGCCTCGCGATGACTAGCGGGATAGGGAATGAGCAGTTCTTC
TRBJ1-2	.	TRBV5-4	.	CASSLRGANYGYTF	TGTGCCAGCAGCTTGCGCGGGGCTAACTATGGCTACACCTTC
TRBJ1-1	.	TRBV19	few	CASSMGGTEAFF	TGTGCCAGTAGTATGGGGGGCACTGAAGCTTTCTTT
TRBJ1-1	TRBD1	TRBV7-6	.	CASSLAGGRGTEAFF	TGTGCCAGCAGCTTAGCAGGGGGCAGAGGCACTGAAGCTTTCTTT
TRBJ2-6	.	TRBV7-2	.	CASNRGGKSSGANVLTF	TGTGCCTCAAATCGAGGCGGGAAAAGCTCTGGGGCCAACGTCCTGACTTTC